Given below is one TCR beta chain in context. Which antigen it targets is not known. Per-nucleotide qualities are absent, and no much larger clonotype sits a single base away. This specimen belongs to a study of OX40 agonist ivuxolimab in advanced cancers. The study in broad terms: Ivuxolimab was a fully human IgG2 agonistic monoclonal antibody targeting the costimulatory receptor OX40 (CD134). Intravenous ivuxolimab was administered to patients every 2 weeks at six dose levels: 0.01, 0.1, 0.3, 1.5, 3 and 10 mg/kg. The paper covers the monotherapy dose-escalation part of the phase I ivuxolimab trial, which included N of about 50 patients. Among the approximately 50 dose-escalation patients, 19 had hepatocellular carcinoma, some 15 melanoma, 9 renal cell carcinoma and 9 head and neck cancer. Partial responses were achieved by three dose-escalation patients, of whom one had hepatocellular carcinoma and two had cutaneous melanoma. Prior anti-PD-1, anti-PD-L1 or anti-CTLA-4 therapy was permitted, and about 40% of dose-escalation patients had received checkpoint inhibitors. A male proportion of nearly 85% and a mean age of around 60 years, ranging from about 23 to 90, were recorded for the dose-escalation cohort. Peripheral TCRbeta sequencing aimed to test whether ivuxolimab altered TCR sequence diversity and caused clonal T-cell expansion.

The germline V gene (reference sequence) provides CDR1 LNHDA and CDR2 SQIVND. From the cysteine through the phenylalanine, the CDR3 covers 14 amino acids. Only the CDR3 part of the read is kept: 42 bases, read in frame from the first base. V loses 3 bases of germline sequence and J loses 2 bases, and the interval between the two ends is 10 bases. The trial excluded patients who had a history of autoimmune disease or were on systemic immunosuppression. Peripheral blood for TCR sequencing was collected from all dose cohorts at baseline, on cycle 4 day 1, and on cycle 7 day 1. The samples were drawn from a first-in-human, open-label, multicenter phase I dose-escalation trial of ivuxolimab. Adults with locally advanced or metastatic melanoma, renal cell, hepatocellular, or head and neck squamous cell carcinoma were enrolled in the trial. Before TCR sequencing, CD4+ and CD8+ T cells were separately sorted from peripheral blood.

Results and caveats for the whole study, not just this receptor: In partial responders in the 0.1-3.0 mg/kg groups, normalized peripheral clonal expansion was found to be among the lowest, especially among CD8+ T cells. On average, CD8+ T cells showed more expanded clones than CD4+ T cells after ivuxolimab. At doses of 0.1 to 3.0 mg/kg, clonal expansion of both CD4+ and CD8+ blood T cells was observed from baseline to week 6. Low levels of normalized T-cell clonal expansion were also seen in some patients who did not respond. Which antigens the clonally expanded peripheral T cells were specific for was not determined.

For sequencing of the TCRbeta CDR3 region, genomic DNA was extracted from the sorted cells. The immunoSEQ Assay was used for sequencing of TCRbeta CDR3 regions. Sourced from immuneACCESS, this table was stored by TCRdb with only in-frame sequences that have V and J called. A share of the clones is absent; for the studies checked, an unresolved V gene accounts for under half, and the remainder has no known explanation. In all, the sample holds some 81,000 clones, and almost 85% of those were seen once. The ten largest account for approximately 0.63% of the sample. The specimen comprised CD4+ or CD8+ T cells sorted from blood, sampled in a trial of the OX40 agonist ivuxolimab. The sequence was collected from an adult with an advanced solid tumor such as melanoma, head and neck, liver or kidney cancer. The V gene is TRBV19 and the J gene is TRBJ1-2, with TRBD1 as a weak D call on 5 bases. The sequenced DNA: TGTGCCAGTAGTATCGTAGGGGACAACTATGGCTACACCTTC. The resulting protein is CASSIVGDNYGYTF. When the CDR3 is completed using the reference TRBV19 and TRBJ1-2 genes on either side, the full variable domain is DGGITQSPKYLFRKEGQNVTLSCEQNLNHDAMYWYRQDPGQGLRLIYYSQIVNDFQKGDIAEGYSVSREKKESFPLTVTSAQKNPTAFYLCASSIVGDNYGYTFGSGTRLTVV.